This TCR beta chain was identified in a study of identical twins. Trimming shortened V by 1 base and J by 8 bases, and 20 bases separated the two germline ends. The germline gives CDR1 SGHDN, CDR2 FVKESK. The CDR3 is 17 amino acids. TCRdb re-called the 5' RACE reads through MiXCR, storing one row per CDR3 protein. The sample consists of around 280,000 distinct CDR3 sequences, less than 9% of them appearing once. The same specimen was also included in a second study, on yellow fever vaccine responses in identical twins.

The sequenced material came from memory (CD45RO+) T cells sorted from blood. This sequence originates from a woman between 18 and 29 years old in good health. This chain uses TRBV14 with TRBJ1-4; possible D gene TRBD1, 5 bases. CDR3 protein: CASSQVGGGLEDEKLFF. CDR3 bases: TGTGCCAGCAGCCAAGTCGGGGGTGGGCTGGAGGACGAAAAACTGTTTTTT.